The 22 T cell receptor beta chains below were found in one sample sequenced in a study of blood T cell repertoires in COVID-19. Sequencing was performed with immunoSEQ multiplex PCR; in TCRdb, only in-frame clones are kept and a portion is missing. The sample has tens of thousands of clones; 80% to 90% are singletons. The sequenced sample was peripheral blood. All receptors derive from a woman aged 80 or over with acute or convalescent COVID-19.

The V gene is TRBV21-1, the J gene TRBJ1-2. TRBV21-1 is shown as a pseudogene. The CDR3 has 13 residues. CDR3 nucleotides: TGTGCCAGCAGCAAAAAGAGGAACTATGGCTACACCTTC. It codes for CASSKKRNYGYTF.

The CDR3 nucleotides are TGTGCCAGCAGCCCCAGCTGGGCGGGAAACACTGAAGCTTTCTTT. Translation: CASSPSWAGNTEAFF. The V gene is TRBV6-5, the J gene TRBJ1-1; no clear D. CDR1 is MNHEY and CDR2 is SVGAGI in the germline V gene. The CDR3 contains 15 residues. Trimming left V 6 bases short and J 2 bases short, with 16 bases between.

The chain has TRBV3-1 (or the pseudogene TRBV3-2) and TRBJ2-3; weak D call: TRBD2 (5 bases). Trimming removed 1 base at V and 7 bases at J, with 6 bases between. The length of the CDR3 is 12 residues. Germline-derived CDR1 and CDR2 are LGHDT and YNNKEL (reference sequence). The CDR3 here is CASSQGRNTQYF. As DNA, the CDR3 is TGTGCCAGCAGCCAAGGGAGGAATACGCAGTATTTT.

The chain couples TRBV7-9 to TRBJ2-1, with D tentatively TRBD2 (6 bases). The V gene's germline CDR1 is SEHNR and CDR2 FQNEAQ (reference sequence). This CDR3 is built from 13 residues. V lost 0 bases and J 6 bases, leaving 6 bases between the germline ends. CDR3 coding DNA: TGTGCCAGCAGCTTAGCGGGGGGCAATGAGCAGTTCTTC. It yields the protein CASSLAGGNEQFF.

This rearrangement joins TRBV21-1 to TRBJ2-7; TRBD2, the table's D call, was not compared with the DNA. TRBV21-1 is labeled a pseudogene. This CDR3 comprises 16 residues. The CDR3 DNA reads TGTGCCAGCAGCAAAGGGATCCGTCCGGGAGGCTACGAGCAGTACTTC. This translates into CASSKGIRPGGYEQYF.

This clone has a single count. The chain combines TRBV5-1 with TRBJ2-7; TRBD2 is a possible D gene (7 bases). CDR3 length equals 13 residues. Germline V CDR1 and CDR2: SGHRS, YFSETQ. Trimming cost V 2 bases and J 6 bases, with 12 bases left between them. The CDR3 is CASSLRGAIEQYF. The CDR3 DNA sequence: TGCGCCAGCAGCTTACGGGGGGCCATCGAGCAGTACTTC.

V and J are TRBV5-6 and TRBJ1-4; 8 bases fit TRBD1. With 4 bases clipped from V and 3 bases from J, the junction kept 2 bases outside the gene matches. Germline-derived CDR1 and CDR2 are SGHDT and YYEEEE. CDR3 length equals 14 residues. CDR3 nucleotide sequence: TGTGCCAGCAGCCGACAGGGGTCTAATGAAAAACTGTTTTTT. Its translation is CASSRQGSNEKLFF.

This chain links TRBV18 with TRBJ2-7; D is unclear. Germline CDR1 KGHSH, CDR2 LQKENI. V was shortened by 4 bases and J by 3 bases, with 13 bases between the two germline ends. CDR3 size: 14 residues. The CDR3 sequence is CASSRVRRSYEQYF. CDR3 sequence (DNA): TGTGCCAGCTCACGGGTTAGGCGGAGCTACGAGCAGTACTTC.

The chain is built from TRBV29-1 and TRBJ2-7; 7 bases are shared with TRBD2. The V gene's germline CDR1 is SQVTM and CDR2 ANQGSEA. The CDR3 is 13 residues long. The V and J ends lost 0 bases and 6 bases, in that order; junction bases with no gene match: 5. CDR3 nucleotides: TGCAGCGTTGAAGATCTTGGGGGGGGCGAGCAGTACTTC. Amino acids: CSVEDLGGGEQYF.

The rearrangement uses TRBV5-1 and TRBJ2-3; tentatively, D is TRBD1 (6 bases). The germline gives CDR1 SGHRS, CDR2 YFSETQ. This CDR3 is 16 amino acids long. V dropped 2 bases and J dropped 3 bases, with 16 bases sitting between them. CDR3 loop: CASSFPRDTPTDTQYF. DNA for the CDR3: TGCGCCAGCAGCTTCCCCAGGGACACTCCAACAGATACGCAGTATTTT.

The J gene is TRBJ2-3, the V gene TRBV7-3; 9 positions agree with TRBD2. The CDR3 runs to 15 residues. The germline V gene encodes CDR1 SGHTA and CDR2 FQGTGA. J was trimmed by 5 bases and V by 5 bases; bases with no gene match: 8. Written as DNA, the CDR3 is TGTGCCAGCAGCAAAACAGGAGCGGGGGGAGATACGCAGTATTTT. This encodes CASSKTGAGGDTQYF.

The rearrangement uses TRBV18 and TRBJ2-7, with 7 bases lining up with TRBD1. Germline V gene data show CDR1 as KGHSH and CDR2 as LQKENI. This CDR3 has 15 amino acids. The V segment lost 2 bases and the J segment 0 bases; nucleotides outside the gene matches: 4. CDR3 DNA sequence: TGTGCCAGCTCACCATCCGGGACAGTCTCCTACGAGCAGTACTTC. Translation gives CASSPSGTVSYEQYF.

J is TRBJ2-5 and V is TRBV28, with D tentatively TRBD1 (6 bases). Trimming removed 9 bases at V and 0 bases at J, with 17 bases between. The length of the CDR3 is 15 residues. The germline V gene encodes CDR1 MDHEN and CDR2 SYDVKM. In nucleotides, the CDR3 is TGTGCCAGTACGAAAGGGGGACATTACCAAGAGACCCAGTACTTC. As protein: CASTKGGHYQETQYF.

The chain couples TRBV9 to TRBJ1-2; possibly TRBD1 for D (5 bases). Germline V CDR1 and CDR2: SGDLS, YYNGEE. This CDR3 has 13 residues. The V end was cut by 0 bases, the J end by 4 bases, with 7 bases between. CDR3: CASSVDDSYGYTF. As DNA, the CDR3 is TGTGCCAGCAGCGTAGATGACAGCTATGGCTACACCTTC.

The V gene is TRBV15, the J gene TRBJ1-2; D might be TRBD1 (6 bases). Trimming pared 0 bases from V and 2 bases from J, leaving 13 bases between. This CDR3 spans 16 amino acids. Germline loops: CDR1 LNHNV, CDR2 YYDKDF (reference sequence). Here the CDR3 DNA reads TGTGCCACCAGCAGAGATGAAGGGGGGGAAAACTATGGCTACACCTTC. Amino acids: CATSRDEGGENYGYTF.

The chain uses TRBV4-1 and TRBJ2-1; TRBD2 aligns across 10 bases. The CDR3 has 16 residues. The junction had 7 bases not matched to a gene; V was cut back by 3 bases and J by 5 bases. Per germline, CDR1 MGHRA and CDR2 YSYEKL. The CDR3, as DNA: TGCGCCAGCAGCCAGAGAGCGGGGGGGCCGAACAATGAGCAGTTCTTC. Protein sequence: CASSQRAGGPNNEQFF.

CDR3 coding DNA: TGTGCCATCAGTGAGGGACAGGGTTGGGATACGCAGTATTTT. Translated: CAISEGQGWDTQYF. The V gene is TRBV10-3, the J gene TRBJ2-3; 8 bases map to TRBD1. After removal of 2 bases from V and 6 bases from J, the junction contained 4 bases not matched to a gene. There are 14 residues in the CDR3. Germline assignment: CDR1 ENHRY and CDR2 SYGVKD.

The chain uses TRBV27 and TRBJ1-5; D might be TRBD1 (6 bases). V was cut by 5 bases and J by 3 bases, with 17 bases left in between. CDR3 length: 16 amino acids. The V gene's germline CDR1 is MNHEY and CDR2 SMNVEV (reference sequence). The CDR3 region is CASSRNAQGINQPQHF. The CDR3 region has the DNA TGTGCCAGCAGTAGGAATGCCCAGGGGATCAATCAGCCCCAGCATTTT.

This chain joins TRBV5-1 and TRBJ2-3, with 7 nucleotides matching TRBD1. With V trimmed by 0 bases and J by 0 bases, 4 bases remained unmatched. Germline V gives CDR1 SGHRS, CDR2 YFSETQ. The CDR3 spans 16 residues. The CDR3 DNA reads TGCGCCAGCAGCTTGGGGGTAGGGGGCAGCACAGATACGCAGTATTTT. This gives the protein CASSLGVGGSTDTQYF. Based on the CDR3 plus reference TRBV5-1 and TRBJ2-3, the full variable domain is KAGVTQTPRYLIKTRGQQVTLSCSPISGHRSVSWYQQTPGQGLQFLFEYFSETQRNKGNFPGRFSGRQFSNSRSEMNVSTLELGDSALYLCASSLGVGGSTDTQYFGPGTRLTVL.

This chain connects TRBV4-1 to TRBJ1-1; maybe TRBD1 (5 bases). The CDR3 contains 14 residues. V lost 1 base to trimming and J lost 11 bases, with 17 bases between them. In germline, CDR1 is MGHRA, CDR2 YSYEKL. CDR3 region: CASSQVQVGAGAFF. The CDR3 region has the DNA TGCGCCAGCAGCCAAGTTCAGGTCGGGGCGGGGGCTTTCTTT.

The rearrangement uses TRBV19 and TRBJ2-3, with 9 bases fitting TRBD1. V was clipped by 6 bases and J by 6 bases; unmatched bases: 1. Per the germline V gene, CDR1 is LNHDA and CDR2 is SQIVND (reference sequence). The CDR3 totals 12 residues. The CDR3 reads CASRDRGDTQYF. In DNA, the CDR3 is TGTGCCAGTAGGGACAGGGGCGATACGCAGTATTTT.

J is TRBJ2-2 and V is TRBV19, with no clear D. Germline loops: CDR1 LNHDA, CDR2 SQIVND (reference sequence). Trimming removed 1 base at V and 2 bases at J, with 5 bases between. The CDR3 totals 14 residues. The CDR3 protein is CASSIGLNTGELFF. The CDR3 DNA reads as TGTGCCAGTAGTATAGGTCTTAACACCGGGGAGCTGTTTTTT. The full variable domain, rest sourced from reference TRBV19 and TRBJ2-2, is DGGITQSPKYLFRKEGQNVTLSCEQNLNHDAMYWYRQDPGQGLRLIYYSQIVNDFQKGDIAEGYSVSREKKESFPLTVTSAQKNPTAFYLCASSIGLNTGELFFGEGSRLTVL.